What follows are 15 T cell receptor beta chains derived from one specimen sequenced in a study of cytomegalovirus exposure and HLA in healthy donors. The PCR used 60 Vbeta and 13 Jbeta primers. Assay used: immunoSEQ multiplex PCR; TCRdb lists only in-frame clones, some missing. The sample records some 110,000 clones, roughly 73% being singletons. What was sequenced was PBMCs. These TCRs come from a woman aged 25 to 39 in good health and CMV-seronegative.

The rearrangement uses TRBV30 and TRBJ2-7, with 7 positions matching TRBD1. Germline CDR1 GTSNPN, CDR2 SVGIG (reference sequence). The CDR3 extends over 12 amino acids. J gave up 3 bases and V 5 bases, and 4 bases lay outside the gene matches. The CDR3 bases are TGTGCCTGGGGGGACAGCCGCTACGAGCAGTACTTC. Its protein is CAWGDSRYEQYF.

The chain is built from TRBV25-1 and TRBJ2-1; TRBD2 aligns across 12 bases. The junction had 8 bases not matched to a gene; V was cut back by 8 bases and J by 6 bases. The CDR3 runs to 15 residues. The germline V gene encodes CDR1 MGHDK and CDR2 SYGVNS. CDR3 nucleotide sequence: TGTGCCAGCCAAGGCCTAGCGGGAGGGCTCAATGAGCAGTTCTTC. This codes for CASQGLAGGLNEQFF.

The gene calls are TRBV7-8 and TRBJ1-1; D unresolved. V lost 3 bases, J lost 5 bases, and 10 bases lay in between. The germline V gene encodes CDR1 SGHVS and CDR2 FQNEAQ. This CDR3 region has 13 residues. The CDR3 DNA follows: TGTGCCAGCAGCTTCGGAGGGCTTACTGAAGCTTTCTTT. Amino acids: CASSFGGLTEAFF.

The chain joins TRBV28 to TRBJ1-6; 7 nucleotides line up with TRBD1. CDR3 length: 15 amino acids. The V and J ends lost 5 bases and 7 bases, in that order; junction bases with no gene match: 8. The germline V gene has CDR1 MDHEN and CDR2 SYDVKM. The CDR3 DNA reads TGTGCCAGCAGTGCCTCACAGGGGAGGAATTCACCCCTCCACTTT. Amino acid sequence: CASSASQGRNSPLHF.

V usage is TRBV6-6 and J usage is TRBJ2-3, with 9 bases matching TRBD2. V shed 6 bases and J 0 bases; nucleotides not matched to a gene: 4. The germline gives CDR1 MNHNY, CDR2 SVGAGI (reference sequence). The CDR3 runs 15 residues. CDR3 DNA sequence: TGTGCCAGCAGCCCGCTAGCGGGGAGCACAGATACGCAGTATTTT. Protein product: CASSPLAGSTDTQYF.

This clone appeared a few times. This sequence joins TRBV6-5 and TRBJ2-1, with a tentative D call TRBD2 (6 bases). V was trimmed by 2 bases and J by 0 bases, leaving 8 bases between them. Looked up from germline, CDR1 is MNHEY and CDR2 is SVGAGI. The CDR3 covers 15 residues. Written as DNA, the CDR3 is TGTGCCAGCAGTTACCTAGCGTCCTCCTACAATGAGCAGTTCTTC. This sequence encodes CASSYLASSYNEQFF.

The chain carries TRBV7-9 and TRBJ2-7; TRBD2 might be the D (6 bases). The CDR3 length is 17 residues. Germline values: CDR1 SEHNR, CDR2 FQNEAQ (reference sequence). Trimming took 5 bases from V and 0 from J, leaving 20 bases between them. CDR3 loop: CASSPGDAGFPSYEQYF. CDR3 nucleotide sequence: TGTGCCAGCAGCCCCGGCGACGCGGGGTTCCCCTCCTACGAGCAGTACTTC.

The chain combines TRBV28 with TRBJ1-5; a weak D match, TRBD1 (5 bases). Germline CDR1 and CDR2: MDHEN and SYDVKM. The V gene lost 7 bases and the J gene lost 7 bases, with 20 bases spanning the gap. The CDR3 consists of 15 residues. The CDR3: CASKLFMGRGQPQHF. Written as DNA, the CDR3 is TGTGCCAGCAAGCTATTTATGGGCCGGGGGCAGCCCCAGCATTTT.

A few counts support this clone. J is TRBJ2-5 and V is TRBV7-7, with D maybe TRBD1 (5 bases). The CDR3 totals 13 residues. CDR1 and CDR2 from the germline V gene are SSHAT and FNYEAQ (reference sequence). V was clipped by 5 bases and J by 5 bases, with 12 bases between them. The CDR3 loop reads CASSPDSGETQYF. The CDR3 DNA sequence: TGTGCCAGCAGCCCCGACAGTGGGGAGACCCAGTACTTC.

A single count supports this clone. The CDR3 nucleotides are TGTGCCTGGCAAGGAGGGCTCGATCAGCCCCAGCATTTT. As protein: CAWQGGLDQPQHF. The gene calls are TRBV30 and TRBJ1-5; D ambiguous. V was trimmed by 5 bases and J by 5 bases, leaving 13 bases between them. This CDR3 spans 13 amino acids. Per germline, CDR1 GTSNPN and CDR2 SVGIG (reference sequence).

There are a few counts of this clone. The CDR3 region is CASSARQGAANEKLFF. The CDR3 nucleotides read TGTGCCAGCAGTGCCCGACAGGGGGCGGCTAATGAAAAACTGTTTTTT. The chain uses TRBV25-1 and TRBJ1-4; 10 bases are shared with TRBD1. V lost 4 bases and J lost 3; bases outside the gene matches: 5. The germline CDR1 and CDR2 sequences are MGHDK and SYGVNS. The CDR3 loop spans 16 amino acids.

This CDR3 reads CASSLPVSYEQYF. In DNA, the CDR3 is TGTGCCAGCAGTCTCCCAGTCTCCTACGAGCAGTACTTC. The chain has TRBV25-1 and TRBJ2-7; D unclear. The CDR3 has 13 residues. The V end lost 5 bases, the J end lost 0 bases, and 8 bases lay between the germline ends. Germline V CDR1 and CDR2: MGHDK, SYGVNS.

V gene TRBV11-2 combines with J gene TRBJ1-1; perhaps TRBD1 as D (6 bases). This CDR3 is built from 16 residues. Germline assignment: CDR1 SGHAT and CDR2 FQNNGV. Between the trimmed V and J ends, which lost 3 bases and 1 base, there was a span of 15 bases. The CDR3 nucleotides read TGTGCCAGCAGCTTGGGGATTATGGGACAGAACACTGAAGCTTTCTTT. This translates into CASSLGIMGQNTEAFF. The full variable domain, with the rest looked up from reference TRBV11-2 and TRBJ1-1, is EAGVAQSPRYKIIEKRQSVAFWCNPISGHATLYWYQQILGQGPKLLIQFQNNGVVDDSQLPKDRFSAERLKGVDSTLKIQPAKLEDSAVYLCASSLGIMGQNTEAFFGQGTRLTVV.

The V call is TRBV6-4, the J call TRBJ1-1; 9 nucleotides match TRBD1. This CDR3 region has 15 residues. CDR1 and CDR2 (germline): MRHNA, SNTAGT. V lost 8 bases, J lost 7 bases, and 14 bases stayed unmatched. The CDR3 sequence: CASRKEGTGTYEAFF. The CDR3 bases are TGTGCCAGCCGTAAGGAAGGGACAGGGACTTATGAAGCTTTCTTT.

V usage is TRBV18 and J usage is TRBJ2-2; 9 bases align to TRBD2. With V trimmed by 6 bases and J by 10 bases, 9 bases remained unmatched. Germline lookup yields CDR1 KGHSH and CDR2 LQKENI. This CDR3 has 14 residues. The CDR3 coding sequence is TGTGCCAGCTCTCTGGATAGCGGGAGTGAGGAGCTGTTTTTT. It codes for CASSLDSGSEELFF.